The rows below give T cell receptor beta chains drawn from one sample of a study of cytomegalovirus exposure and HLA in healthy donors. TCRdb's table, derived via immunoSEQ multiplex PCR, lists solely in-frame clones and lacks some. The sample yields roughly 200,000 clones, around nine tenths seen once. Sequencing was performed on PBMCs. These receptors all come from a woman in her twenties or thirties in good health and CMV-seronegative. Both conserved end residues are part of each CDR3. The D gene is left open where the match is weak. The listing skips clone size in some rows; elsewhere it reads once, few, many or a size class.

j_call	clone_size	d_call	v_call	cdr3_aa	cdr3_nt
TRBJ2-2	once	-	TRBV6-5	CASSQARGTGELFF	TGTGCCAGCAGTCAAGCCAGGGGCACCGGGGAGCTGTTTTTT
TRBJ2-1	-	TRBD2	TRBV6-6	CASSYLLGGDNEQFF	TGTGCCAGCAGTTATCTACTCGGGGGGGACAATGAGCAGTTCTTC
TRBJ2-7	-	-	TRBV7-8	CASSVRAGLNYEQYF	TGTGCCAGCAGCGTACGCGCGGGACTGAACTACGAGCAGTACTTC
TRBJ2-3	-	TRBD1	TRBV15	CATSRGWTGVGTDTQYF	TGTGCCACCAGCAGAGGATGGACAGGGGTTGGGACAGATACGCAGTATTTT
TRBJ2-2	-	TRBD2	TRBV5-4	CASSSTSGAGELFF	TGTGCCAGCAGCTCGACTAGCGGGGCCGGGGAGCTGTTTTTT
TRBJ1-4	-	TRBD1	TRBV11-2	CASSLAGQGIGEKLFF	TGTGCCAGCAGCTTAGCTGGACAGGGGATAGGGGAAAAACTGTTTTTT
TRBJ2-1	few	TRBD2	TRBV19	CASRALAGAHNEQFF	TGTGCCAGTAGGGCACTAGCGGGAGCCCACAATGAGCAGTTCTTC
TRBJ2-7	-	TRBD1	TRBV5-1	CASSLLPGRGLYEQYF	TGCGCCAGCAGCTTGTTGCCCGGCAGGGGGCTGTACGAGCAGTACTTC
TRBJ2-1	-	TRBD1	TRBV28	CASSSPDRLRNNEQFF	TGTGCCAGCAGTTCCCCGGACAGGTTGAGGAACAATGAGCAGTTCTTC
TRBJ2-7	-	TRBD1	TRBV19	CASKVTGGSREQYF	TGTGCCAGTAAAGTGACAGGGGGATCTCGGGAGCAGTACTTC
TRBJ2-1	-	TRBD2	TRBV28	CASSSTRGRFKGQFF	TGTGCCAGCAGTTCCACGCGCGGGAGGTTTAAGGGGCAGTTCTTC
TRBJ2-1	-	-	TRBV11-2	CASSLDFGSEQFF	TGTGCCAGCAGCTTAGATTTCGGGAGCGAGCAGTTCTTC
TRBJ2-2	-	TRBD2	TRBV15	CATSAHPLRAGGNTGELFF	TGTGCCACCAGCGCACACCCTTTGAGGGCGGGAGGAAACACCGGGGAGCTGTTTTTT
TRBJ1-5	-	-	TRBV6-6	CASSYPGQGNQPQHF	TGTGCCAGCAGTTACCCGGGACAAGGGAATCAGCCCCAGCATTTT
TRBJ2-1	-	TRBD2	TRBV27	CASSQGLAGRWDEQFF	TGTGCCAGCAGCCAAGGACTAGCGGGGAGATGGGATGAGCAGTTCTTC
TRBJ2-3	-	TRBD1	TRBV9	CASSSSGTEFTDTQYF	TGTGCCAGCAGCTCCTCCGGGACAGAGTTCACAGATACGCAGTATTTT
TRBJ2-5	-	TRBD2	TRBV5-1	CASSLTGGPETQYF	TGCGCCAGCAGCTTAACGGGAGGGCCGGAGACCCAGTACTTC
TRBJ2-7	-	-	TRBV5-1	CATGPGNSYEQYF	TGCGCCACCGGACCCGGGAATTCCTACGAGCAGTACTTC
TRBJ2-7	-	-	TRBV2	CASSVRSSSSSEQYF	TGTGCCAGCAGTGTAAGATCGTCAAGTTCCAGCGAGCAGTACTTC
TRBJ1-2	-	TRBD1	TRBV5-5	CATGRQGPYGYTF	TGTGCCACCGGCCGACAGGGACCCTATGGCTACACCTTC
TRBJ2-7	-	-	TRBV7-9	CASSPLSSYEQYF	TGTGCCAGCAGCCCACTAAGCTCCTACGAGCAGTACTTC
TRBJ2-5	-	-	TRBV5-1	CASSSRQRQETQYF	TGCGCCAGCAGCTCCCGACAGCGACAAGAGACCCAGTACTTC
TRBJ2-2	-	TRBD2	TRBV5-1	CASSRLAGEAGELFF	TGCGCCAGCAGCAGACTAGCGGGGGAGGCCGGGGAGCTGTTTTTT
TRBJ2-1	-	TRBD2	TRBV19	CASIPGGTSRYNEQFF	TGTGCCAGTATCCCCGGCGGGACTAGCAGGTACAATGAGCAGTTCTTC
TRBJ1-2	-	TRBD1	TRBV28	CASSTTGRGGYTF	TGTGCCAGCAGTACGACAGGGAGAGGTGGCTACACCTTC
TRBJ1-1	-	-	TRBV7-9	CASSQQMNTEAFF	TGTGCCAGCAGCCAACAGATGAACACTGAAGCTTTCTTT
TRBJ2-7	-	TRBD1	TRBV23-1	CASSQRSDRGLSSYEQYF	TGCGCCAGCAGTCAACGCTCCGACAGGGGGCTGAGCTCCTACGAGCAGTACTTC
TRBJ2-3	-	-	TRBV19	CASSIAQRRGDTQYF	TGTGCCAGTAGTATTGCCCAGCGTCGCGGGGATACGCAGTATTTT
TRBJ2-2	-	-	TRBV2	CASSADTQPGELFF	TGTGCCAGCAGTGCGGACACTCAGCCCGGGGAGCTGTTTTTT
TRBJ1-3	-	-	TRBV10-3	CAISESSDTIYF	TGTGCCATCAGTGAGTCGTCCGACACCATATATTTT